This passage covers 29 T cell receptor beta chains from one sample sequenced in a study of blood T cell repertoires in COVID-19. TCRdb's table, derived via immunoSEQ multiplex PCR, lists solely in-frame clones and lacks some. The data show around 270,000 clones, approximately 85% seen once. The sequencing input was peripheral blood. All receptors derive from a human donor with COVID-19, enrolled during active disease. The donor label of this sample is uncertain.

The chain has TRBV6-5 and TRBJ1-3; D gene ambiguous. Trimming took off 2 bases at V and 0 bases at J, with 11 bases between the two ends. Germline lookup yields CDR1 MNHEY and CDR2 SVGAGI. This CDR3 is 16 amino acids long. CDR3 sequence reads: CASSYDGTISGNTIYF. DNA for the CDR3: TGTGCCAGCAGTTACGATGGCACCATCTCTGGAAACACCATATATTTT.

J is TRBJ1-4 and V is TRBV9; D may be TRBD1 (6 bases). Germline V gene data show CDR1 as SGDLS and CDR2 as YYNGEE. The V end was cut by 0 bases, the J end by 8 bases, with 8 bases between. This CDR3 is built from 13 residues. The CDR3 nucleotides read TGTGCCAGCAGCGTAGGGCAGGGGGAAAAACTGTTTTTT. Translating gives CASSVGQGEKLFF.

V and J are TRBV7-8 and TRBJ1-2, with 9 bases identical to TRBD1. The CDR3 totals 17 residues. V lost 5 bases and J lost 3; bases outside the gene matches: 13. Germline CDR1 and CDR2: SGHVS and FQNEAQ. DNA of the CDR3: TGTGCCAGCAGCGCCCCTACAGGGGGCGCGGCTGACTATGGCTACACCTTC. It yields the protein CASSAPTGGAADYGYTF.

The V call is TRBV7-3, the J call TRBJ2-7; D may be TRBD1 (5 bases). This CDR3 region has 13 residues. CDR1 is SGHTA and CDR2 is FQGTGA in the germline V gene. Between the trimmed V and J ends, which lost 4 bases and 6 bases, there was a span of 13 bases. CDR3: CASSSTWGSEQYF. CDR3 sequence (DNA): TGTGCCAGCAGCTCTACGTGGGGCTCCGAGCAGTACTTC.

The genes are TRBV19 and TRBJ2-6; D is perhaps TRBD1 (8 bases). Germline lookup yields CDR1 LNHDA and CDR2 SQIVND (reference sequence). The V end was cut by 6 bases, the J end by 3 bases, with 15 bases between. The CDR3 is made up of 16 amino acids. CDR3 residues: CASRLTGEGGANVLTF. The CDR3 coding sequence is TGTGCCAGTAGGTTGACAGGGGAGGGTGGGGCCAACGTCCTGACTTTC.

This CDR3 reads CASSESWTIGRLHEETQYF. CDR3 DNA: TGCGCCAGCAGTGAGTCCTGGACTATCGGACGACTCCATGAAGAGACCCAGTACTTC. This chain joins TRBV10-1 and TRBJ2-5, with D maybe TRBD2 (6 bases). Looked up from germline, CDR1 is WNHNN and CDR2 is SYGVQD (reference sequence). V lost 0 bases to trimming and J lost 3 bases, with 23 bases between them. The CDR3 extends over 19 amino acids.

The CDR3 DNA is TGTGCCAGCAGTCGGGGACAGGGAGTAACTAATGAAAAACTGTTTTTT. It yields the protein CASSRGQGVTNEKLFF. V and J are TRBV28 and TRBJ1-4; TRBD1 matches 9 bases. V was pared by 5 bases and J by 1 base, with 5 bases of the junction left unmatched. Germline V gene data show CDR1 as MDHEN and CDR2 as SYDVKM. The CDR3 contains 16 residues.

The rearrangement uses TRBV29-1 and TRBJ1-4; maybe TRBD1 (6 bases). This CDR3 comprises 14 residues. V lost 7 bases and J 5 bases, leaving 17 bases between the germline ends. The V gene's germline CDR1 is SQVTM and CDR2 ANQGSEA. The CDR3 is CSASTGYVNEKLFF. The CDR3 region has the DNA TGCAGCGCCAGCACAGGGTACGTCAATGAAAAACTGTTTTTT. Looking up the rest from reference TRBV29-1 and TRBJ1-4 gives the full variable domain: SAVISQKPSRDICQRGTSLTIQCQVDSQVTMMFWYRQQPGQSLTLIATANQGSEATYESGFVIDKFPISRPNLTFSTLTVSNMSPEDSSIYLCSASTGYVNEKLFFGSGTQLSVL.

The chain couples TRBV19 to TRBJ2-7, with 10 bases matching TRBD2. The junction had 8 bases not matched to a gene; V was cut back by 4 bases and J by 5 bases. CDR1 is LNHDA and CDR2 is SQIVND in the germline V gene (reference sequence). The CDR3 covers 15 residues. The CDR3 region has the DNA TGTGCCAGTAGTAAGGAGTCCAGCGGGAGGGACGAGCAGTACTTC. Protein: CASSKESSGRDEQYF.

J is TRBJ1-5 and V is TRBV10-3; D not resolved. The V end was cut by 3 bases, the J end by 4 bases, with 7 bases between. The CDR3 length is 13 residues. Germline loops: CDR1 ENHRY, CDR2 SYGVKD. CDR3 amino acids: CAISETQNQPQHF. Here the CDR3 DNA reads TGTGCCATCAGTGAAACACAGAATCAGCCCCAGCATTTT.

The J gene is TRBJ1-3, the V gene TRBV5-5; D unclear. Trimming stripped 0 bases from V and 4 bases from J, with 14 bases between. This CDR3 spans 16 amino acids. The germline gives CDR1 SGHKS, CDR2 YYEKEE (reference sequence). The CDR3 nucleotides are TGTGCCAGCAGCTTGGGACTGGCCACGGCCGGAAACACCATATATTTT. Residues: CASSLGLATAGNTIYF.

The genes are TRBV19 and TRBJ1-2, with D maybe TRBD1 (6 bases). Trimming removed 6 bases at V and 4 bases at J, with 15 bases between. CDR1 is LNHDA, CDR2 SQIVND, per germline (reference sequence). The CDR3 sequence is 14 residues long. In DNA form, the CDR3 reads TGTGCCAGTAGCGAAAACAGGGAAAGCTATGGCTACACCTTC. This gives the protein CASSENRESYGYTF. Full variable domain (missing parts from reference TRBV19 and TRBJ1-2): DGGITQSPKYLFRKEGQNVTLSCEQNLNHDAMYWYRQDPGQGLRLIYYSQIVNDFQKGDIAEGYSVSREKKESFPLTVTSAQKNPTAFYLCASSENRESYGYTFGSGTRLTVV.

The sample holds a few counts of this clone. The rearrangement joins TRBV28 to TRBJ2-7, with D possibly matching TRBD1 (6 bases). V dropped 7 bases and J dropped 3 bases, with 16 bases sitting between them. The CDR3 has 14 residues. Per germline, CDR1 MDHEN and CDR2 SYDVKM. The CDR3 protein is CASKRPGHNYEQYF. The DNA for the CDR3 is TGTGCCAGCAAGCGCCCGGGACATAACTACGAGCAGTACTTC.

The chain couples TRBV7-2 to TRBJ1-6; D remains unclear. The CDR3 length is 14 residues. V was cut by 8 bases and J by 5 bases, with 13 bases left in between. CDR1 and CDR2 from the germline V gene are SGHTA and FQGNSA. The CDR3 sequence is CASQPRIDNSPLHF. The DNA for the CDR3 is TGTGCCAGCCAGCCGAGGATAGATAATTCACCCCTCCACTTT. Together with reference TRBV7-2 and TRBJ1-6, the CDR3 gives the full variable domain: GAGVSQSPSNKVTEKGKDVELRCDPISGHTALYWYRQSLGQGLEFLIYFQGNSAPDKSGLPSDRFSAERTGGSVSTLTIQRTQQEDSAVYLCASQPRIDNSPLHFGNGTRLTVT.

The rearrangement joins TRBV3-1 (or the pseudogene TRBV3-2) to TRBJ1-5; 10 nucleotides match TRBD1. This CDR3 region has 15 residues. Trimming cost V 4 bases and J 7 bases; bases outside gene matches: 7. The germline V gene has CDR1 LGHDT and CDR2 YNNKEL (reference sequence). The CDR3 bases are TGTGCCAGCAGCCCCAATCGGGACAGGGGCCAGCCCCAGCATTTT. It is translated as CASSPNRDRGQPQHF.

V gene TRBV28 combines with J gene TRBJ1-6; maybe TRBD1 (6 bases). The CDR3 contains 17 residues. V was trimmed by 4 bases and J by 0 bases, leaving 13 bases between them. The germline gives CDR1 MDHEN, CDR2 SYDVKM. The CDR3 DNA is TGTGCCAGCAGTTCCCCAGGGGTTAGCTCCTATAATTCACCCCTCCACTTT. Translation gives CASSSPGVSSYNSPLHF.

V usage is TRBV5-6 and J usage is TRBJ1-2; no reliable D call. In germline, CDR1 is SGHDT, CDR2 YYEEEE. Trimming stripped 0 bases from V and 4 bases from J, with 7 bases between. This CDR3 is 13 amino acids long. The CDR3 protein is CASSLAASYGYTF. CDR3 coding DNA: TGTGCCAGCAGCTTGGCCGCCAGCTATGGCTACACCTTC.

The chain has TRBV11-2 and TRBJ2-7; tentatively, D is TRBD1 (6 bases). The ends were cut back, 4 bases at V and 6 bases at J, with 10 bases in the middle. The CDR3 spans 12 residues. Germline CDR1 reads SGHAT; CDR2 reads FQNNGV. CDR3 in DNA: TGTGCCAGCAGCTCCGGGACACTCGAGCAGTACTTC. Amino acid sequence: CASSSGTLEQYF.

This chain links TRBV30 with TRBJ1-2; 8 bases align to TRBD1. The trim removed 2 bases at V and 8 bases at J, leaving 10 bases unmatched. The CDR3 loop spans 14 amino acids. From germline, CDR1 is GTSNPN and CDR2 SVGIG (reference sequence). The CDR3, as DNA: TGTGCCTGGAGTTTTAGGACAGGGACGGGCGGCTACACCTTC. This encodes CAWSFRTGTGGYTF.

This chain joins TRBV5-1 and TRBJ2-7; 8 bases map to TRBD2. The germline V gene has CDR1 SGHRS and CDR2 YFSETQ. The CDR3 is made up of 15 amino acids. Losses at the gene ends were 0 bases for V and 5 bases for J; bases not matched to a gene: 7. CDR3 sequence (DNA): TGCGCCAGCAGCTTGGAAGTAGCGGGAAAACACGAGCAGTACTTC. This codes for CASSLEVAGKHEQYF.

V usage is TRBV27 and J usage is TRBJ1-4, with a weak D call TRBD1 (6 bases). Trimming removed 2 bases from V and 8 bases from J, with 15 bases in between. The germline V gene encodes CDR1 MNHEY and CDR2 SMNVEV (reference sequence). This CDR3 is built from 15 residues. The CDR3 region has the DNA TGTGCCAGCAGTTTACGATACAGGGTAGGGGAAAAACTGTTTTTT. This translates into CASSLRYRVGEKLFF. The full variable domain, in which reference TRBV27 and TRBJ1-4 provide the parts outside the CDR3, is EAQVTQNPRYLITVTGKKLTVTCSQNMNHEYMSWYRQDPGLGLRQIYYSMNVEVTDKGDVPEGYKVSRKEKRNFPLILESPSPNQTSLYFCASSLRYRVGEKLFFGSGTQLSVL.

V usage is TRBV28 and J usage is TRBJ2-7; D is unresolved. This CDR3 spans 13 amino acids. Germline-derived CDR1 and CDR2 are MDHEN and SYDVKM. The CDR3 is CTTGEVDSYEQYF. In nucleotides, the CDR3 is TGTACGACCGGAGAAGTCGACTCCTACGAGCAGTACTTC.

The V and J genes are TRBV3-1 (or the pseudogene TRBV3-2) and TRBJ2-1, with 7 bases that match TRBD2. The germline CDR1 and CDR2 sequences are LGHDT and YNNKEL (reference sequence). This CDR3 contains 17 residues. Germline trimming cut 0 bases from V and 10 bases from J; bases unmatched to any gene: 15. CDR3 region: CASSQERWRESQPEQFF. The CDR3 DNA is TGTGCCAGCAGCCAAGAAAGGTGGCGGGAGTCCCAACCCGAGCAGTTCTTC.

The V and J genes are TRBV30 and TRBJ1-1; D gene unclear. V shed 5 bases and J shed 1 base, with 11 bases lying between them. The CDR3 sequence is 13 residues long. Per the germline V gene, CDR1 is GTSNPN and CDR2 is SVGIG (reference sequence). The CDR3 DNA reads as TGTGCCTGGTTAGCCGGTACGAACACTGAAGCTTTCTTT. This codes for CAWLAGTNTEAFF.

The chain recombines TRBV28 with TRBJ2-7; D ambiguous. The V end lost 4 bases, the J end lost 4 bases, and 11 bases lay between the germline ends. Germline V gives CDR1 MDHEN, CDR2 SYDVKM. CDR3 length: 13 residues. This CDR3 reads CASSWAASYEQYF. In DNA, the CDR3 is TGTGCCAGCAGTTGGGCAGCCTCGTACGAGCAGTACTTC.

This clone was seen a single time. V usage is TRBV28 and J usage is TRBJ2-7, with TRBD1 matching over 9 bases. Germline values: CDR1 MDHEN, CDR2 SYDVKM. With 7 bases clipped from V and 6 bases from J, the junction kept 10 bases outside the gene matches. The CDR3 is made up of 14 amino acids. In nucleotides, the CDR3 is TGTGCCAGCATTACCGGGACAGGGAGTTTCGAGCAGTACTTC. The encoded protein is CASITGTGSFEQYF. The full variable domain, in which reference TRBV28 and TRBJ2-7 provide the parts outside the CDR3, is DVKVTQSSRYLVKRTGEKVFLECVQDMDHENMFWYRQDPGLGLRLIYFSYDVKMKEKGDIPEGYSVSREKKERFSLILESASTNQTSMYLCASITGTGSFEQYFGPGTRLTVT.

This sequence joins TRBV19 and TRBJ2-4, with D unresolved. Between the trimmed V and J ends, which lost 5 bases and 0 bases, there was a span of 8 bases. The germline CDR1 and CDR2 sequences are LNHDA and SQIVND (reference sequence). The CDR3 consists of 14 residues. The CDR3 loop is CASSAELAKNIQYF. The DNA of the CDR3 is TGTGCCAGTAGTGCCGAGCTAGCCAAAAACATTCAGTACTTC.

The chain is built from TRBV19 and TRBJ2-2; 8 bases are shared with TRBD1. V was clipped by 3 bases and J by 5 bases; unmatched bases: 5. There are 15 residues in the CDR3. Germline V gene sequence: CDR1 LNHDA, CDR2 SQIVND (reference sequence). Written as DNA, the CDR3 is TGTGCCAGTAGTATCTCAACAGGGGGAACCGGGGAGCTGTTTTTT. As protein: CASSISTGGTGELFF.

The chain recombines TRBV7-2 with TRBJ1-2; 7 positions agree with TRBD1. This CDR3 is built from 13 residues. Germline CDR1 is SGHTA and CDR2 is FQGNSA. The junction had 7 bases not matched to a gene; V was cut back by 5 bases and J by 7 bases. CDR3 nucleotides: TGTGCCAGCAGCGCAAACAGGGGAGGTGGCTACACCTTC. Its translation: CASSANRGGGYTF.